This T cell receptor (beta chain) is from a study of blood T cell repertoires in COVID-19. V was trimmed by 3 bases and J by 3 bases, leaving 9 bases between them. The CDR3 contains 13 residues. The germline V gene encodes CDR1 SGHTA and CDR2 FQGNSA. Adults between roughly 18 and 89 years of age took part from approximately 24 US areas. In the study's own analysis: Reference gene primers were amplified, and this amplification served to estimate nucleated cell counts. Sequenced by immunoSEQ multiplex PCR; TCRdb stores in-frame clones only, minus some. V and J calls and clone size come straight from that table; D and trimming were deduced from the DNA. Here the sample spans 95,000 to 150,000 clones, roughly 84% being singletons.

Sequencing was done on a sample of PBMCs or T cells enriched from blood (not recorded which). The receptor was derived from a woman in her twenties or thirties who had recovered from COVID-19. The V gene is TRBV7-2, the J gene TRBJ2-7; D is unresolved. The CDR3 bases are TGTGCCAGCAGCTTCGGAGAATTCTACGAGCAGTACTTC. This translates into CASSFGEFYEQYF.